The sequence of this TCR beta chain was determined in a study of cytomegalovirus exposure and HLA in healthy donors. PCR employed 60 Vbeta and 13 Jbeta primers. Assay: immunoSEQ multiplex PCR; the TCRdb copy retains only in-frame clones and omits some. The sample lists about 55,000 clones; 65% to 85% were seen once. General observations from the study: In an earlier analysis, most TCR beta V segments were productive about 87% or about 30% of the time.

About this clone itself: The antigen is undetermined.

This CDR3 contains 11 residues. Trimming stripped 2 bases from V and 7 bases from J, with 9 bases between. CDR1 and CDR2 from the germline V gene are DFQATT and SNEGSKA (reference sequence). This TCR derives from a man aged 25-45 years in good health and CMV-seronegative. The chain recombines TRBV20-1 with TRBJ2-7, with D unclear. What was sequenced was PBMCs. In nucleotides, the CDR3 is TGCAGTGCTAGATCCCCTCGGGAGCAGTACTTC. It translates to CSARSPREQYF.